This T cell receptor beta chain was observed in a study of blood T cell repertoires in COVID-19. About the study: The origin of the acute and convalescent COVID-19 samples was the United States, Italy and Spain. T cells, B-cell-depleted T cells, or PBMCs provided the cDNA or gDNA that served as material.

During active infection, Seattle patients enrolled and were then monitored through disease. In the study's own analysis: Estimation of nucleated cell counts was performed using reference gene primer amplification. Data came from immunoSEQ multiplex PCR; TCRdb stores just in-frame clones and leaves some out. The DNA was the basis for D and trimming; V, J and clone size are from that table. The table lists 200,000 to 250,000 clones, roughly 86% of them singletons, with more than 8.5% in the top ten. There are 14 residues in the CDR3. From germline, CDR1 is PRHDT and CDR2 FYEKMQ (reference sequence). With respect to this clone: Germline is not matched at one junction end, which may reflect a read error.

The origin of this receptor is a woman in her 50s with COVID-19, enrolled during active disease. The chain is built from TRBV13 and TRBJ2-6; D ambiguous. Sequenced sample: peripheral blood. CDR3 loop: CASSRNSRANVLTF. Here the CDR3 DNA reads TGTGCCAGCAGCCGAAACTCTAGGGCCAACGTCCTGACTTTC.